Here is one T cell receptor (beta chain) with its context. This record comes from a study of blood T cell repertoires in COVID-19. Across the whole study: There were acute and convalescent COVID-19 samples, and they came from the United States, Italy and Spain.

The V segment lost 4 bases and the J segment 8 bases; nucleotides outside the gene matches: 14. CDR3 length: 15 residues. Authors' data handling: It was from reference gene primer amplification that nucleated cell counts were estimated. Only in-frame clones appear in the TCRdb table, and some are missing; sequencing was by immunoSEQ multiplex PCR. Clone size and V and J calls were adopted from that table, with D and trimming inferred from the DNA. The sample shows 35,000 or so clones, about 80% of them seen only once. The chain uses TRBV5-7 and TRBJ1-1; TRBD1 matches 7 bases. TRBV5-7 is placed among ORFs of uncertain function. What was sequenced was peripheral blood. This sequence originates from a woman in her 70s with acute or convalescent COVID-19. CDR3: CASSIGTALGAEAFF. In DNA, the CDR3 is TGTGCCAGCAGCATCGGGACAGCTTTGGGGGCCGAAGCTTTCTTT.